The present entry profiles one TCR beta chain with its context. This entry is derived from a study of shared clonotypes between healthy human individuals. Trimming at V came to 2 bases and at J to 1 base, leaving 6 bases not matched to a gene. The CDR3 loop spans 16 amino acids. Germline V CDR1 and CDR2: LGHNA, YSLEER. Here immunoSEQ multiplex PCR was the method, and the copy in TCRdb shows in-frame clones only, minus some. This table holds a few million clones, around 90% found once. The TCR originated in a man between 18 and 29 years old in good health. Some clones in this sample may be carry-over from other donors' samples. The sequenced sample was naive CD4+ T cells from PBMCs. Subset: CD45RA+ positively selected. The chain carries TRBV4-3 and TRBJ1-1, with TRBD1 matching over 8 bases. In nucleotides, the CDR3 is TGCGCCAGCAGCCAACAGGACAGGGCTCCGAACACTGAAGCTTTCTTT. The encoded protein is CASSQQDRAPNTEAFF.